Below are 23 T cell receptor beta chains sequenced from a single sample in a study of beta chain features in type 1 diabetes. Study-level findings and limits: Significant though moderate, a shortening of TCRB CDR3s appeared in all four CD4+ subsets of Type 1 diabetes patients.

The antigens of these receptors remain unknown. All of the isolated RNA was reverse transcribed, so expressed TCRB transcripts were sequenced. Measured with immunoSEQ multiplex PCR; TCRdb has only the in-frame clones, and not every one. Of about 280,000 clones in the sample, about 15% were seen once. The sample consisted of naive CD4+ T cells from blood. Receptors were obtained from a young man with type 1 diabetes.

In this sample, this clone turned up a few times. The rearrangement uses TRBV5-1 and TRBJ1-3; possible D gene TRBD1, 6 bases. This CDR3 contains 14 residues. V was shortened by 4 bases and J by 2 bases, with 10 bases between the two germline ends. Germline values: CDR1 SGHRS, CDR2 YFSETQ. The CDR3 region is CASSREGAGNTIYF. CDR3 bases: TGCGCCAGCAGCCGTGAGGGGGCTGGAAACACCATATATTTT.

This clone was recorded a few times. V is TRBV30 and J is TRBJ2-7, with D unresolved. Germline V lookup: CDR1 GTSNPN, CDR2 SVGIG (reference sequence). The CDR3 runs 15 residues. V lost 0 bases and J 5 bases, leaving 17 bases between the germline ends. CDR3 coding DNA: TGTGCCTGGAGTGTAACCTCGAGGATGGTCAACGAGCAGTACTTC. It translates to CAWSVTSRMVNEQYF.

The rearrangement joins TRBV6-6 to TRBJ2-6, with a weak D call TRBD2 (5 bases). The CDR3 loop spans 16 amino acids. Germline CDR1 MNHNY, CDR2 SVGAGI (reference sequence). V lost 5 bases, J lost 4 bases, and 15 bases lay in between. The CDR3 nucleotides read TGTGCCAGCAGTCATCCGCCGGGGATGGGGGCCAACGTCCTGACTTTC. Translation gives CASSHPPGMGANVLTF.

V gene TRBV5-1 combines with J gene TRBJ2-5; 7 bases agree with TRBD2. V was clipped by 0 bases and J by 4 bases; unmatched bases: 3. The CDR3 is made up of 14 amino acids. From germline, CDR1 is SGHRS and CDR2 YFSETQ. CDR3 region: CASSLEGGAETQYF. The CDR3 DNA sequence: TGCGCCAGCAGCTTGGAGGGAGGGGCAGAGACCCAGTACTTC.

This clone was counted only a few times. The rearrangement links TRBV28 to TRBJ2-1; D not certain. Germline values: CDR1 MDHEN, CDR2 SYDVKM. This CDR3 has 13 amino acids. Trimming took off 6 bases at V and 4 bases at J, with 10 bases between the two ends. The CDR3 nucleotides read TGTGCCAGCAGCCCTACTGCATACAATGAGCAGTTCTTC. Translation: CASSPTAYNEQFF.

This clone was counted between two and nine times. The chain couples TRBV11-2 to TRBJ2-2; 12 bases align to TRBD2. The V segment lost 2 bases and the J segment 3 bases; nucleotides outside the gene matches: 4. The CDR3 is 17 residues long. Per the germline V gene, CDR1 is SGHAT and CDR2 is FQNNGV. The CDR3 DNA reads TGTGCCAGCAGCTTAAAGACTAGCGGGGGATACACCGGGGAGCTGTTTTTT. Its translation is CASSLKTSGGYTGELFF.

This chain links TRBV5-1 with TRBJ2-1, with 7 bases matching TRBD2. The CDR3 is made up of 16 amino acids. Germline CDR1 SGHRS, CDR2 YFSETQ. Trimming at V came to 0 bases and at J to 7 bases, leaving 10 bases not matched to a gene. CDR3 sequence reads: CASSLGAGPLQNEQFF. CDR3 nucleotides: TGCGCCAGCAGCTTGGGAGCGGGGCCACTTCAAAATGAGCAGTTCTTC.

The chain links TRBV19 to TRBJ2-5; TRBD2 might be the D (6 bases). The CDR3 contains 16 residues. Trimming stripped 6 bases from V and 5 bases from J, with 22 bases between. Germline V lookup: CDR1 LNHDA, CDR2 SQIVND (reference sequence). CDR3 sequence (DNA): TGTGCCAGTAGCGGGATCCTTGGAGGGCCGAGGGAGACCCAGTACTTC. It yields the protein CASSGILGGPRETQYF.

The chain uses TRBV25-1 and TRBJ1-2; D might be TRBD1 (5 bases). The CDR3 covers 13 residues. V lost 3 bases and J lost 5, with 10 bases in between. Germline V gives CDR1 MGHDK, CDR2 SYGVNS. As DNA, the CDR3 is TGTGCCAGCAGTGAGAGACAGACATATGGCTACACCTTC. Amino acid sequence: CASSERQTYGYTF.

This chain uses TRBV2 with TRBJ2-3; 13 positions match TRBD2. Germline trimming cut 6 bases from V and 2 bases from J; bases unmatched to any gene: 5. The germline gives CDR1 SNHLY, CDR2 FYNNEI. There are 16 residues in the CDR3. The CDR3 reads CASRSLAGGPTDTQYF. The CDR3 DNA reads TGTGCCAGCAGATCACTAGCGGGAGGGCCCACAGATACGCAGTATTTT.

The genes are TRBV9 and TRBJ2-2; no clear D gene. V was clipped by 0 bases and J by 4 bases, with 10 bases between them. The germline CDR1 and CDR2 sequences are SGDLS and YYNGEE. The CDR3 runs 15 residues. CDR3 DNA sequence: TGTGCCAGCAGCGTAGATCACACCCCCACCGGGGAGCTGTTTTTT. It is translated as CASSVDHTPTGELFF.

V gene TRBV7-2 combines with J gene TRBJ2-5; TRBD2 agrees at 10 bases. V lost 5 bases and J lost 3; bases outside the gene matches: 6. From germline, CDR1 is SGHTA and CDR2 FQGNSA. The CDR3 has 15 amino acids. The CDR3 loop reads CASSPGLAFKETQYF. CDR3 DNA sequence: TGTGCCAGCAGCCCGGGACTAGCGTTCAAAGAGACCCAGTACTTC.

The sample holds a few counts of this clone. Distinct nucleotide sequences in the sample also encode this CDR3. The J gene is TRBJ1-2, the V gene TRBV30; 7 bases are a match to TRBD1. The V gene's germline CDR1 is GTSNPN and CDR2 SVGIG (reference sequence). CDR3 length equals 13 residues. The V segment lost 4 bases and the J segment 3 bases; nucleotides outside the gene matches: 5. The CDR3 DNA reads TGTGCCTGGACCCGAGACAGGGACTATGGCTACACCTTC. Translation gives CAWTRDRDYGYTF.

In its sample, this clone was seen a few times. The V gene is TRBV10-3, the J gene TRBJ2-1, with a tentative D call TRBD2 (5 bases). Between the trimmed V and J ends, which lost 6 bases and 8 bases, there was a span of 14 bases. CDR3 length equals 13 residues. Per the germline V gene, CDR1 is ENHRY and CDR2 is SYGVKD. DNA for the CDR3: TGTGCCATCAGCCTAGGGCCGCGGGATGAGCAGTTCTTC. Amino acids: CAISLGPRDEQFF.

The CDR3 DNA reads TGCGCCAGCAGCCAAGACCCCGAGGCACCCAAAAACATTCAGTACTTC. Its protein product is CASSQDPEAPKNIQYF. V gene TRBV4-1 combines with J gene TRBJ2-4; D not resolved. The CDR3 consists of 16 residues. Deletions cut 0 bases from V and 2 bases from J, with 11 bases between. Germline V gene lookup returns CDR1 MGHRA and CDR2 YSYEKL.

The chain couples TRBV30 to TRBJ1-1; tentatively, D is TRBD1 (6 bases). The germline V gene encodes CDR1 GTSNPN and CDR2 SVGIG (reference sequence). Trimming pared 0 bases from V and 1 base from J, leaving 9 bases between. The CDR3 runs to 14 residues. CDR3 region: CAWSVLQGNTEAFF. The CDR3 bases are TGTGCCTGGAGTGTTTTACAGGGGAACACTGAAGCTTTCTTT.

This clone was counted a few times. The gene calls are TRBV5-4 and TRBJ1-2; D remains unclear. CDR1 is SGHNT, CDR2 YYREEE, per germline (reference sequence). Trimming removed 0 bases from V and 2 bases from J, with 8 bases in between. The CDR3 sequence is 14 residues long. The CDR3 DNA reads TGTGCCAGCAGCTTGGGAGAGCCGAACTATGGCTACACCTTC. Protein sequence: CASSLGEPNYGYTF.

The genes are TRBV19 and TRBJ2-1, with 10 bases fitting TRBD2. Trimming took 4 bases from V and 4 from J; bases not matched to a gene: 7. This CDR3 is 16 amino acids long. CDR1 and CDR2 from the germline V gene are LNHDA and SQIVND (reference sequence). The CDR3 here is CASSTQRTSGYNEQFF. CDR3 DNA: TGTGCCAGTAGTACCCAGAGGACTAGCGGATACAATGAGCAGTTCTTC.

The chain combines TRBV5-1 with TRBJ2-1; D gene ambiguous. The V gene lost 6 bases and the J gene lost 0 bases, with 7 bases spanning the gap. Germline V CDR1 and CDR2: SGHRS, YFSETQ. The CDR3 is made up of 13 amino acids. CDR3 DNA sequence: TGCGCCAGCATGGCGGACTCCTACAATGAGCAGTTCTTC. This codes for CASMADSYNEQFF.

This clone has a handful of counts. The chain combines TRBV11-2 with TRBJ2-1; the match to TRBD2 covers 11 bases. The length of the CDR3 is 17 residues. Germline loops: CDR1 SGHAT, CDR2 FQNNGV. With 0 bases clipped from V and 7 bases from J, the junction kept 8 bases outside the gene matches. CDR3 in amino acids: CASSLEGSGRAPNEQFF. CDR3 in DNA: TGTGCCAGCAGCTTAGAAGGTAGCGGGAGGGCCCCGAATGAGCAGTTCTTC.

This chain uses TRBV10-3 with TRBJ2-1, with a tentative D call TRBD1 (5 bases). V gave up 0 bases and J gave up 9 bases, with 9 bases separating them. The CDR3 extends over 13 amino acids. Germline CDR1 is ENHRY and CDR2 is SYGVKD. In DNA form, the CDR3 reads TGTGCCATCAGTGAGTCAGGGGTAGGTGAGCAGTTCTTC. Its protein product is CAISESGVGEQFF.

The chain is built from TRBV7-2 and TRBJ2-7; 15 positions agree with TRBD2. V was pared by 5 bases and J by 5 bases, with 7 bases of the junction left unmatched. Per germline, CDR1 SGHTA and CDR2 FQGNSA. The CDR3 length is 16 residues. CDR3 bases: TGTGCCAGCAGCACCCGGACTAGCGGGAGGGCCAACGAGCAGTACTTC. As protein: CASSTRTSGRANEQYF. Supplemented by reference TRBV7-2 and TRBJ2-7, the full variable domain reads GAGVSQSPSNKVTEKGKDVELRCDPISGHTALYWYRQSLGQGLEFLIYFQGNSAPDKSGLPSDRFSAERTGGSVSTLTIQRTQQEDSAVYLCASSTRTSGRANEQYFGPGTRLTVT.

The sample holds a few counts of this clone. The V gene is TRBV7-9, the J gene TRBJ1-1; TRBD1 matches at 8 bases. The CDR3 has 17 amino acids. J was trimmed by 2 bases and V by 5 bases; bases with no gene match: 13. Germline CDR1 and CDR2: SEHNR and FQNEAQ (reference sequence). In DNA form, the CDR3 reads TGTGCCAGCAGCCCGTCCCCCAGGGGGCATGCAAACACTGAAGCTTTCTTT. Encoded protein: CASSPSPRGHANTEAFF.